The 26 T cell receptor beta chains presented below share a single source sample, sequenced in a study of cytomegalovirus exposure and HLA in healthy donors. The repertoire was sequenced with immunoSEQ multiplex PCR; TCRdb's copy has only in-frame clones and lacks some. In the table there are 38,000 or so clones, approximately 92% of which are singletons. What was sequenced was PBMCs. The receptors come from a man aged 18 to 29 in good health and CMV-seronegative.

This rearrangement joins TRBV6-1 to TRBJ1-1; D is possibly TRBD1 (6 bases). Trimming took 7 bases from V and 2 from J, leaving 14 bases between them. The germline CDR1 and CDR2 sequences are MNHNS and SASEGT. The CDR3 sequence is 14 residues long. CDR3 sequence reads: CASKVRGTNTEAFF. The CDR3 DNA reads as TGTGCCAGCAAAGTCAGGGGAACAAACACTGAAGCTTTCTTT.

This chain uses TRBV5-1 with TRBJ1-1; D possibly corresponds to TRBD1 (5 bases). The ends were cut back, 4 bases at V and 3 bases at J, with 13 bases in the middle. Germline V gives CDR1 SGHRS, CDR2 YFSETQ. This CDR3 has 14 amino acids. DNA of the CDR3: TGCGCCAGCAGCCCGGGGGGGATGGACACTGAAGCTTTCTTT. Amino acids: CASSPGGMDTEAFF.

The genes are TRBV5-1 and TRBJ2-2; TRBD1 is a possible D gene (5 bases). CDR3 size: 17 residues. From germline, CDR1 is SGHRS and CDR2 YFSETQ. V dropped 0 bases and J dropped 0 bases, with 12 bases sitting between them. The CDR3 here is CASSLGQGPPNTGELFF. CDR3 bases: TGCGCCAGCAGCTTGGGGCAGGGCCCCCCGAACACCGGGGAGCTGTTTTTT.

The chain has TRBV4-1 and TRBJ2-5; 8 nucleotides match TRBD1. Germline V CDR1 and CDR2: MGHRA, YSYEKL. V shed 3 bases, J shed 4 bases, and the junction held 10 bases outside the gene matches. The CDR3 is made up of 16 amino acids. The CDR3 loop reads CASSQRQGISVETQYF. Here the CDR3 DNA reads TGCGCCAGCAGCCAGAGACAGGGGATAAGCGTAGAGACCCAGTACTTC.

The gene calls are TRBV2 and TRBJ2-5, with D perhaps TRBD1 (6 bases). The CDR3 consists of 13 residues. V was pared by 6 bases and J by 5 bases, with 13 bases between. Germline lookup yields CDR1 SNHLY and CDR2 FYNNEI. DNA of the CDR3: TGTGCCAGCAGCACAGGGCGGTGGGAGACCCAGTACTTC. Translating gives CASSTGRWETQYF.

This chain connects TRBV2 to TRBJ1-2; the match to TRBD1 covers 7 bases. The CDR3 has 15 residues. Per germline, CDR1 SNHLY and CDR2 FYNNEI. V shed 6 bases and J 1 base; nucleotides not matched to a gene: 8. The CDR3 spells CASRAGGVLNYGYTF. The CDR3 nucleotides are TGTGCCAGCAGAGCAGGGGGAGTTCTTAACTATGGCTACACCTTC. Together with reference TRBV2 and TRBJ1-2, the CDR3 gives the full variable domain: EPEVTQTPSHQVTQMGQEVILRCVPISNHLYFYWYRQILGQKVEFLVSFYNNEISEKSEIFDDQFSVERPDGSNFTLKIRSTKLEDSAMYFCASRAGGVLNYGYTFGSGTRLTVV.

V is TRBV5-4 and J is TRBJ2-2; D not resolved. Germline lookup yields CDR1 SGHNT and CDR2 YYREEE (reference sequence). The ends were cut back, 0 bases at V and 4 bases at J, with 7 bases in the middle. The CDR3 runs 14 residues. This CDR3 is CASSLAGVTGELFF. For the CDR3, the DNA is TGTGCCAGCAGCTTGGCTGGAGTCACCGGGGAGCTGTTTTTT.

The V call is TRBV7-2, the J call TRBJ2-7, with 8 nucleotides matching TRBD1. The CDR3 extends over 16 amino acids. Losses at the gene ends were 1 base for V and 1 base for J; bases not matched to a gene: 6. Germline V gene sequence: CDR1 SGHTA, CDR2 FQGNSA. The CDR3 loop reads CASSLVSGGKSYEQYF. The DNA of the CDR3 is TGTGCCAGCAGCTTAGTTTCAGGGGGCAAATCCTACGAGCAGTACTTC.

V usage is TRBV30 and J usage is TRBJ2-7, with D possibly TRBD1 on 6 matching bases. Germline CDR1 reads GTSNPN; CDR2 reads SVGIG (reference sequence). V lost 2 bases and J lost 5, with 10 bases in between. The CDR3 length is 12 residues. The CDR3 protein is CAWSSRGHEQYF. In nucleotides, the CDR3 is TGTGCCTGGAGTTCCAGGGGACACGAGCAGTACTTC.

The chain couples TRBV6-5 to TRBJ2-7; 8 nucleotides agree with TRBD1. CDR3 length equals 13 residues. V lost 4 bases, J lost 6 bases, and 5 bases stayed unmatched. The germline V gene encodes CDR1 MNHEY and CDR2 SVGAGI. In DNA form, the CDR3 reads TGTGCCAGCAGTTCAGGGGGCCTGGGCGAGCAGTACTTC. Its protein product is CASSSGGLGEQYF.

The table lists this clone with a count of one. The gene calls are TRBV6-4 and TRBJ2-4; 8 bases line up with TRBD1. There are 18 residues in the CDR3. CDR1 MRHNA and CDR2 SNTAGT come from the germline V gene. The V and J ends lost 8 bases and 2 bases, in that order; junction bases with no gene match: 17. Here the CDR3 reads CASRTGPGQGKPKNIQYF. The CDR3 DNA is TGTGCCAGCCGCACGGGGCCTGGACAGGGTAAACCCAAAAACATTCAGTACTTC.

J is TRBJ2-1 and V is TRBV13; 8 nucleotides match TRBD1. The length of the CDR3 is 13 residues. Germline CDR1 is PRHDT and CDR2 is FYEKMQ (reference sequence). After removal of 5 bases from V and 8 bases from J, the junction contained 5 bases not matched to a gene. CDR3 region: CASSTPTGDEQFF. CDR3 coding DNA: TGTGCCAGCAGCACCCCGACAGGGGATGAGCAGTTCTTC. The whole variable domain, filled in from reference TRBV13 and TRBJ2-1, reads AAGVIQSPRHLIKEKRETATLKCYPIPRHDTVYWYQQGPGQDPQFLISFYEKMQSDKGSIPDRFSAQQFSDYHSELNMSSLELGDSALYFCASSTPTGDEQFFGPGTRLTVL.

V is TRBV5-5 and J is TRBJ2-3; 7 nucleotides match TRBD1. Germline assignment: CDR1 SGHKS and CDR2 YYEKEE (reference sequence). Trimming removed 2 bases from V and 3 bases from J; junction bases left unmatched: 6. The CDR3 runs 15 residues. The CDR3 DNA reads TGTGCCAGCAGCTTTCAACAGGGGTTGACAGATACGCAGTATTTT. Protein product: CASSFQQGLTDTQYF.

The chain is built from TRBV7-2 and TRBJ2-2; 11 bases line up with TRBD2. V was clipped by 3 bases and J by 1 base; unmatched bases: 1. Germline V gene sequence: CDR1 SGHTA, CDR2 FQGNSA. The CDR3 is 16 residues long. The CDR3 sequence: CASSLGTSGNTGELFF. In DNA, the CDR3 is TGTGCCAGCAGCTTGGGGACTAGCGGGAACACCGGGGAGCTGTTTTTT. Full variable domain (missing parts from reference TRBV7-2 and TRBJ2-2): GAGVSQSPSNKVTEKGKDVELRCDPISGHTALYWYRQSLGQGLEFLIYFQGNSAPDKSGLPSDRFSAERTGGSVSTLTIQRTQQEDSAVYLCASSLGTSGNTGELFFGEGSRLTVL.

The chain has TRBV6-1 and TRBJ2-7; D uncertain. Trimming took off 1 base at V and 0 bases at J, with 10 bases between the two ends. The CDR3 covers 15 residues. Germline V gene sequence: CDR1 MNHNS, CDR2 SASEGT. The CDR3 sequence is CASSEDPSSSYEQYF. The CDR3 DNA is TGTGCCAGCAGTGAAGATCCGAGTAGCTCCTACGAGCAGTACTTC.

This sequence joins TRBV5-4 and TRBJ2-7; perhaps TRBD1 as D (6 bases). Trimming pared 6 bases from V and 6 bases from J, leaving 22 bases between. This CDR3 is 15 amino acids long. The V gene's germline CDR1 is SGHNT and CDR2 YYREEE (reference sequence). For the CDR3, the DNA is TGTGCCAGCAATCCGGCCGGACAGTTCGCTTCCGAGCAGTACTTC. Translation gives CASNPAGQFASEQYF. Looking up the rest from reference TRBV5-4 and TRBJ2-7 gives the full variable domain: ETGVTQSPTHLIKTRGQQVTLRCSSQSGHNTVSWYQQALGQGPQFIFQYYREEENGRGNFPPRFSGLQFPNYSSELNVNALELDDSALYLCASNPAGQFASEQYFGPGTRLTVT.

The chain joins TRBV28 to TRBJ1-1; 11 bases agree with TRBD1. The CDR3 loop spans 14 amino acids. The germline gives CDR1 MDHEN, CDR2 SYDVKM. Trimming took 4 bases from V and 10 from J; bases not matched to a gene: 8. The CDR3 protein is CASSSGQGAMSAFF. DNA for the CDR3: TGTGCCAGCAGTTCAGGACAGGGGGCGATGTCAGCTTTCTTT.

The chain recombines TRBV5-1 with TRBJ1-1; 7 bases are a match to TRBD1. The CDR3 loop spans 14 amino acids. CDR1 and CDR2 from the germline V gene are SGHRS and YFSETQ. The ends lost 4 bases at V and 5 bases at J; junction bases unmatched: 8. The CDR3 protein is CASSQGQVGTEAFF. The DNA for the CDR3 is TGCGCCAGCAGCCAAGGACAGGTAGGGACTGAAGCTTTCTTT.

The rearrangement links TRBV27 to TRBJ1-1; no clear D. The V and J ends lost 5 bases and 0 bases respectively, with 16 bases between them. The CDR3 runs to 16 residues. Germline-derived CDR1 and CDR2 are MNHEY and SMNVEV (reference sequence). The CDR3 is CASSKPPGQVNTEAFF. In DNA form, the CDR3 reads TGTGCCAGCAGTAAACCCCCCGGTCAGGTGAACACTGAAGCTTTCTTT.

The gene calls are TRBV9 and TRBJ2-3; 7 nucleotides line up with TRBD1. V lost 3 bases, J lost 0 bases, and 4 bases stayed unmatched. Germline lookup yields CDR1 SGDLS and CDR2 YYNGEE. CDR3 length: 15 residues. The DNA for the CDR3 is TGTGCCAGCAGCGGAGACAGGGTTAGCACAGATACGCAGTATTTT. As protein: CASSGDRVSTDTQYF.

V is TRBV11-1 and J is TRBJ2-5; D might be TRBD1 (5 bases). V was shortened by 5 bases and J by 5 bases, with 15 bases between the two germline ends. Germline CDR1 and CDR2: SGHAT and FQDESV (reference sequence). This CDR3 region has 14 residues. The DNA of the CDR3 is TGTGCCAGCAGCCCACGTAGGGGCTGGGAGACCCAGTACTTC. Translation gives CASSPRRGWETQYF.

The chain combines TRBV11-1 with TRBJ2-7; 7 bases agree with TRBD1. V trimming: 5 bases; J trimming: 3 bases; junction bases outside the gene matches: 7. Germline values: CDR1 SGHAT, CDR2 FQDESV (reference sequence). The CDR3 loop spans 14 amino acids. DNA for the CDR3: TGTGCCAGCAGCCCCTCGGGACAGAACTACGAGCAGTACTTC. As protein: CASSPSGQNYEQYF. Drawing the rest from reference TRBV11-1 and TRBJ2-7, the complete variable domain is EAEVAQSPRYKITEKSQAVAFWCDPISGHATLYWYRQILGQGPELLVQFQDESVVDDSQLPKDRFSAERLKGVDSTLKIQPAELGDSAMYLCASSPSGQNYEQYFGPGTRLTVT.

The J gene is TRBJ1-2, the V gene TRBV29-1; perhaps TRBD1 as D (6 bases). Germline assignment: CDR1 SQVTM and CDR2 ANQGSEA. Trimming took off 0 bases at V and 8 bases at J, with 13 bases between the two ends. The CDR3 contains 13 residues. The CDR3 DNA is TGCAGCGTTGAAGATCTAATTCAGGGGGGCTACACCTTC. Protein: CSVEDLIQGGYTF.

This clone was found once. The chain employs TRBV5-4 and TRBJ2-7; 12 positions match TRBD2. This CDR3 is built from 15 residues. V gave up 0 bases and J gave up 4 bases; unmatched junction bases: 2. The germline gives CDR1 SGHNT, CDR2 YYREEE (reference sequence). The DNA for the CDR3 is TGTGCCAGCAGCTTGGGACTAGCGGGAGTTTACGAGCAGTACTTC. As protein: CASSLGLAGVYEQYF.

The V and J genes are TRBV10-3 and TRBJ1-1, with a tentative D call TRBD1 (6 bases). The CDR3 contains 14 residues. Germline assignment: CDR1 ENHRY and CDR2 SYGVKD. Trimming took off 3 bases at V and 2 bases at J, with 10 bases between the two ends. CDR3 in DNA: TGTGCCATCAGTGACCAGGGGATTAACACTGAAGCTTTCTTT. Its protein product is CAISDQGINTEAFF.

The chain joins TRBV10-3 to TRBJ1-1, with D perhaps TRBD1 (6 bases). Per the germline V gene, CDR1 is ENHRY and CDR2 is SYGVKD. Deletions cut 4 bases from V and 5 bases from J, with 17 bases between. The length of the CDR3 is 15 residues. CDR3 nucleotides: TGTGCCATCAGTGCCATCCCGGACAGTGGGACTGAAGCTTTCTTT. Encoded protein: CAISAIPDSGTEAFF.